What follows describes a single T cell receptor (beta chain). This clone was seen a few times. Its antigen specificity is not known. The input lacks base qualities; no much larger clone sits a single base away. Trimmed from V: 6 bases; trimmed from J: 4 bases; junction bases lacking a gene match: 11. The CDR1 and CDR2 encoded by the germline V gene are MDHEN and SYDVKM. There are 16 amino acids in the CDR3, from cysteine to phenylalanine inclusive. The sequence is cut down to CDR3 DNA, 48 bases in frame from base 1. This sample is part of a study of cytomegalovirus exposure and HLA in healthy donors (dated by TCRdb to 2016 to 2017). For context, the study as a whole: An earlier analysis of some 600 of the donors reported 276 Gb of sequence data and 90 million to 120 million unique TCR beta sequences obtained from approximately 180 million T cells. The study aimed to test whether signatures of past pathogen exposure could be identified by cataloging public T cell receptors. The study profiled the T cell repertoires of approximately 700 subjects by immunosequencing and related them to cytomegalovirus serostatus. Donor age, sex, ethnicity and CMV serostatus were compiled alongside the repertoire data. Of the roughly 400 genotyped donors, approximately 81% were placed in the genetic ancestry cluster associated with self-reported Caucasian donors. Among about 370 genotyped donors of the cohort, an average of around 220,000 unique TCR beta nucleotide sequences was sequenced per donor, of which 15% to 20% were non-productive. About 320 gigabases of sequencing data and roughly 90 million unique TCR sequences were included in an early release covering about 620 HLA-typed donors. Along with the roughly 670-subject first cohort, a separate validation cohort of over 90 different subjects was used. HLA typing covered class I and class II loci at four-digit resolution. In a later genetic analysis, genome-wide SNP genotypes for about 55% of the roughly 700 donors were used, and that subset was treated as a discovery cohort. Because of strong linkage in the cohort, roughly five DR-DQ haplotypes were treated as single units for association and clustering. All discovery cohort repertoires had been generated using a single sequencing platform. Rather than using new phenotypic data, the later analysis identified candidate immune exposures from TCR beta sequences and from how often those sequences occurred across donors. Typing coverage varied by locus: 629-630 donors for A, B, C, DRB1 and DQB1; some 520 for DQA1; about 570 for DPA1; under 490 for DPB1. The study combined high-throughput TCR immunosequencing, statistical association of individual TCRs with disease status, and machine learning to predict cytomegalovirus infection status. To decide whether each TCR beta V gene segment behaved as functional or pseudogenic, an earlier analysis of 587 of the donors relied on high-throughput TCR beta sequencing. A later analysis re-analyzed previously published TCR beta repertoires from several hundred donors and added high-resolution HLA genotyping to study TCR occurrence patterns. Study-wide findings and limitations: The sequencing pipeline was judged likely to have produced a cluster of highly shared sequence variants as a technical artifact. In the study, about 150 TCR beta chains were listed as associated with cytomegalovirus. At a false discovery rate of 0.05, a later analysis linked roughly 17,000 TCR beta sequences to specific HLA alleles. When HLA alleles, especially DR and DQ, strongly co-occurred, TCR associations were difficult to assign to individual alleles. A further reported finding was that TCR beta sequences accurately predicted the HLA-A and HLA-B alleles for most subjects in the first cohort. The 87-base-pair reads could not distinguish some IMGT-functional V segments, including TRBV6-2 and TRBV6-3, so those segments were excluded. Because HLA typing was missing for some donors at each locus, association tests included only the typed subset. It was suggested by the authors that the approach could potentially be generalized to other disease states and immunological phenotypes. About 17 rarely observed V segments, including chromosome 9 orphons, were excluded from the earlier analysis of some 590 of the donors because counts were too low. A later genetic analysis reported fewer N-insertions in productive TCRs among donors in an Asian-associated ancestry cluster than the approximately 700-donor mean. This cohort had only TCR beta chains sequenced, and the lack of alpha or paired-chain data limited which features could be detected. Linkage disequilibrium might explain the correlated functional status among segregating V segments, but an unknown experimental factor could not be excluded. In a later analysis, several top co-occurrence clusters were reported to appear linked to parvovirus B19, influenza, CMV and Epstein-Barr virus. In a later analysis, HLA-associated TCR beta chains were found to be more clonally expanded and to have lower generation probabilities than equally common non-associated chains. Across donors, most TCR sequences were observed very rarely, whereas some public TCRs were present in many individuals. The presence/absence analyses assumed that sequencing depth was roughly uniform across donors, and that assumption may not be true. According to a later analysis, most CMV-associated TCR beta chains appeared to be HLA-restricted, and the HLA associations seemed to be driven largely by CMV exposure. V-gene and J-gene trimming of TCR beta chains was associated with a missense DCLRE1C variant in a later genetic analysis, and the association was replicated in an independent cohort. According to a later analysis, TCR association rates differed among HLA loci, with DRB1 alleles showing the most associated TCRs and HLA-C alleles showing the fewest. In vitro tests confirmed that three of the cytomegalovirus-associated TCR beta chains recognize cytomegalovirus antigens. The only immune exposure information available for the cohort was CMV serostatus. The classifier was reported to diagnose cytomegalovirus status with high specificity and sensitivity in both the original cohort and the validation cohort. In an earlier analysis of some 500 of the donors, most TCR beta V segments were observed in productive rearrangements about 90% or about 30% of the time, broadly matching IMGT annotations.

Libraries were built with the immunoSEQ multiplex PCR assay. A mixture of 60 forward primers for TCR Vbeta segments and 13 reverse primers for TCR Jbeta segments was used in the multiplex PCR. Amplification of the CDR3 region of rearranged TCR beta genes was performed with a multiplex PCR assay on genomic DNA. Amplified TCR beta libraries were sequenced as 87-base-pair reads on the Illumina HiSeq System. Concerning the study's data processing: A later analysis tallied 75 million to 85 million unique TCR beta chains across the 700 or so repertoires, and some 12 million of those chains were shared by two or more donors. A nearest-neighbor algorithm error-corrected the raw reads and collapsed the reads into unique sequences, merging closely related sequences to remove PCR and sequencing errors. V, D and J gene segments were assigned by aligning CDR3 sequences to IMGT reference sequences. For a sequence to be retained, a match of at least six nucleotides was required to both a V gene segment and a J gene segment. A rearrangement was called productive if the CDR3 had no stop codons and remained in frame with V and J, and every other rearrangement was called non-productive. CDR3 was defined by IMGT convention, running from the second conserved V-encoded cysteine to the conserved J-encoded phenylalanine. The earlier analysis of 550 to 650 of the donors excluded any sequence lacking an unambiguous match to a single V gene segment. An earlier analysis of fewer than 650 of the donors classified V segments as functional when productive rearrangements were above 56.7% and as segregating when the standard deviation between donors was above 5%. A statistical classification framework was developed to diagnose cytomegalovirus status using the catalog of TCR beta chain sequences. V and J gene assignment, in a later analysis, came from comparing TCR nucleotide sequences with IMGT/GENE-DB human TR gene sequences. Using the TCRdist pipeline, a later analysis assigned CDR3 sequences along with most-parsimonious VDJ recombination scenarios. In a later analysis, each TCR beta chain was defined by its CDR3 amino acid sequence together with its V-gene family, and reads lacking a unique V-gene family were excluded. As a way to deal with suspected cross-contamination and a sequencing artifact, a later analysis dropped over 550 nucleotide sequences that were highly shared and had low generation probability. In a later analysis, a clonal expansion index was calculated for each public chain from normalized within-repertoire ranks of inferred template counts. A later analysis computed generation probabilities with a VDJ recombination model fitted to out-of-frame rearrangements, and checked the results against IGoR. In a later analysis, hypergeometric tests were used to score TCR-TCR, TCR-HLA and TCR-CMV co-occurrence, with a repertoire-size bias correction applied to TCR pairs. In a later analysis, false discovery rates were estimated by permuting HLA or CMV assignments 20 times. In a later analysis, co-occurring TCRs were grouped using DBSCAN, with TCRdist sequence similarity added in when clustering inside HLA-allele-positive subsets. For co-occurrence clustering, repertoires with fewer than 30,000 or more than 120,000 public chains were excluded, along with four or five repertoires with anomalous nucleotide sharing. Sourced from immuneACCESS, this table was stored by TCRdb with only in-frame sequences that have V and J called. A share of the clones is absent; for the studies checked, an unresolved V gene accounts for under half, and the remainder has no known explanation. D and trimming come from the DNA, and the V and J calls and clone size come from that table. For this sample there are over 110,000 clones; approximately 80% appear just once. The ten most abundant clones make up less than 3% of the sample.

In total, approximately 690 healthy bone marrow donors made up the cohort. At the time of sampling, every cohort member was nominally healthy, though immune exposures that went unrecorded were likely present. The donor tested CMV seronegative and was one of the 352 seronegative cohort members. Every donor gave a peripheral blood sample, and the peripheral blood mononuclear cells from that sample were used for TCR beta sequencing. The Qiagen DNeasy Blood Extraction Kit was used to extract genomic DNA from the blood cell samples. The sample was PBMCs. This receptor chain uses TRBV28 and TRBJ2-3; 9 middle bases align to TRBD2. This clonotype was sampled from a male donor in good health and CMV-seronegative. The nucleotide sequence is TGTGCCAGCAGCTCGGGGGTAGCGGGAGTTGCAGATACGCAGTATTTT. It specifies CASSSGVAGVADTQYF.